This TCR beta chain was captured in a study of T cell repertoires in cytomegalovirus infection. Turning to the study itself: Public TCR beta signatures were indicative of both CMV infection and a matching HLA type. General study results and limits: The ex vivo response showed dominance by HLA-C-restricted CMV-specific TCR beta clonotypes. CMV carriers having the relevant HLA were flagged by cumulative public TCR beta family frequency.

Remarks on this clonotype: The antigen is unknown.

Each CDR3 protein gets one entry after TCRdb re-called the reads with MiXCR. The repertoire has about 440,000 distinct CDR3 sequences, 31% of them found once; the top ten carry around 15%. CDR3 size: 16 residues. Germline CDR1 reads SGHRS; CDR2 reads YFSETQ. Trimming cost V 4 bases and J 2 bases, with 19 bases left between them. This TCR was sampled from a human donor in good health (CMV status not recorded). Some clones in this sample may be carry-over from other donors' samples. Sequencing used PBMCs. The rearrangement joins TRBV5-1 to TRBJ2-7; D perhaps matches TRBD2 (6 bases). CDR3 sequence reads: CASSLLYDPGAYEQYF. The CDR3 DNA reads TGCGCCAGCAGCCTCCTTTATGACCCGGGGGCCTACGAGCAGTACTTC.